This TCR beta chain was profiled in a study of T cells in Graves' hyperthyroidism and ophthalmopathy. The study's findings and limits: Stable hyperthyroidism was told apart from ophthalmopathy by a model built on 13 V-J features. In validation, the model predicted ophthalmopathy. These predictions came a median about 6.5 months before onset.

The germline CDR1 and CDR2 sequences are SSHAT and FNYEAQ (reference sequence). The CDR3 extends over 15 amino acids. In this sample, this clonotype turned up many times. Its antigen is undetermined. Germline is not matched at one junction end, which may reflect a read error. TCR beta CDR3 sequences were amplified from RNA transcripts. The TCR CDR3 was amplified in a first-round RT-PCR using the HTBI primer set. In TCRdb, the multiplex PCR reads were re-called with MiXCR into one record per CDR3 protein. The sample holds about 380,000 distinct CDR3 sequences, 14% seen once. The clonotype was recovered from a woman between 25 and 40 years old with Graves' ophthalmopathy. Sequenced sample: blood. The chain couples TRBV7-7 to TRBJ2-2; possibly TRBD1 for D (5 bases). This CDR3 is CASSPGHKNTGELFF. Here the CDR3 DNA reads TGTGCTAGCAGCCCTGGACACAAGAACACCGGGGAGCTGTTTTTT.